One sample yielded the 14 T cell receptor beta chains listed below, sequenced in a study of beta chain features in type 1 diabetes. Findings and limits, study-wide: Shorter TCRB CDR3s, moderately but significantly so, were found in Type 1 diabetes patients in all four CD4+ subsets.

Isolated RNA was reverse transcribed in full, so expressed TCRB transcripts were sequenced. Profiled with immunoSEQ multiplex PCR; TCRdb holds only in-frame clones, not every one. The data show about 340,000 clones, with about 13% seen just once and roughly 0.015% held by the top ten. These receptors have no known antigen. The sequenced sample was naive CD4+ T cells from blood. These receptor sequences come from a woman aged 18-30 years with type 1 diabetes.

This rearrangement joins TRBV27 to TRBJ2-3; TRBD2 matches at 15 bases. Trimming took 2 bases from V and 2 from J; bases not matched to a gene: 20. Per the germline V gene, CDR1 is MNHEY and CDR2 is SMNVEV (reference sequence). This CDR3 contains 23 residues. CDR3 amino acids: CASSLRPTGTSGRRGGHTDTQYF. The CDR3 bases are TGTGCCAGCAGTTTACGGCCGACTGGGACTAGCGGGAGGAGGGGGGGGCACACAGATACGCAGTATTTT.

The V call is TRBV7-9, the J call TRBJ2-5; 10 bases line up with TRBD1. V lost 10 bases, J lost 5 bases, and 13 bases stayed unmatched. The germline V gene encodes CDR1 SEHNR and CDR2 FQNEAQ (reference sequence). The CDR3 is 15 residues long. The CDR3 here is CATLTTTGGRETQYF. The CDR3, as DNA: TGTGCCACCCTGACGACGACAGGGGGCCGGGAGACCCAGTACTTC.

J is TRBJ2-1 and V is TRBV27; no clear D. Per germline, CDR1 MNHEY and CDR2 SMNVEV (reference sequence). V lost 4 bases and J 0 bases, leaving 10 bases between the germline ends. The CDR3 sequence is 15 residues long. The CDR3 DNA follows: TGTGCCAGCAGTTCCCGAGGCAGCTCCTACAATGAGCAGTTCTTC. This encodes CASSSRGSSYNEQFF.

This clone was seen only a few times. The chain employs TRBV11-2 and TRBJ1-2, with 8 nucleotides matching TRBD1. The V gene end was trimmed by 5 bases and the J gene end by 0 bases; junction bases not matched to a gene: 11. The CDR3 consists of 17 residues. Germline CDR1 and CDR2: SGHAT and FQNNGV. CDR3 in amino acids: CASSRTGTGLANYGYTF. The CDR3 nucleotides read TGTGCCAGCAGCCGCACCGGGACAGGCCTTGCTAACTATGGCTACACCTTC.

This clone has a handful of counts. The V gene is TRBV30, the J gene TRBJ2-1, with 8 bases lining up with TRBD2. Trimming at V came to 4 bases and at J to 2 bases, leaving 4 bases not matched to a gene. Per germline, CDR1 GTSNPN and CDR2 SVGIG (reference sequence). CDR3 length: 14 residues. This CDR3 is CAWKEAGAYNEQFF. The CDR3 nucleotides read TGTGCCTGGAAAGAAGCGGGAGCCTACAATGAGCAGTTCTTC.

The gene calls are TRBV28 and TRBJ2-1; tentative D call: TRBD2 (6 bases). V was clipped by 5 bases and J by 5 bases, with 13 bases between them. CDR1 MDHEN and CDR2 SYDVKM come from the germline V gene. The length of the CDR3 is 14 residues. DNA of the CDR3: TGTGCCAGCAGTGCCCGGGAGACCCACAATGAGCAGTTCTTC. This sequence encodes CASSARETHNEQFF.

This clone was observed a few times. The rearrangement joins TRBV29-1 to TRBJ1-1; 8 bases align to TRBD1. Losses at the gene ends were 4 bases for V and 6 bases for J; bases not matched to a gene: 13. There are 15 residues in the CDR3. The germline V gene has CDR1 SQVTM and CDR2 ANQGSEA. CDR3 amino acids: CSVGTGWMSGSEAFF. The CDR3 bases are TGCAGCGTTGGGACAGGGTGGATGTCGGGGTCTGAAGCTTTCTTT.

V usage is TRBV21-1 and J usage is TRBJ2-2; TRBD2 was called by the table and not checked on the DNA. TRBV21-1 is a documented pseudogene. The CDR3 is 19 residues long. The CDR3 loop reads CASSKGASGRASNTGELFF. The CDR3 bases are TGTGCCAGCAGCAAAGGGGCTAGCGGGAGGGCTTCCAACACCGGGGAGCTGTTTTTT.

CDR3 nucleotide sequence: TGTGCCAGCAGCCCCTCCCTAGCGGGAGAAGAGACCCAGTACTTC. This encodes CASSPSLAGEETQYF. The chain links TRBV5-6 to TRBJ2-5, with 10 bases identical to TRBD2. The trim removed 4 bases at V and 3 bases at J, leaving 6 bases unmatched. Looked up from germline, CDR1 is SGHDT and CDR2 is YYEEEE. The CDR3 spans 15 residues.

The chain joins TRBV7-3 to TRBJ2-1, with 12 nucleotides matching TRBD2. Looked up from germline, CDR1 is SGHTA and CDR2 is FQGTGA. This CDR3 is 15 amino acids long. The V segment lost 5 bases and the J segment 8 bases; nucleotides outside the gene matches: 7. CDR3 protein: CASSKTSGSWDEQFF. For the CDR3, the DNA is TGTGCCAGCAGCAAGACTAGCGGGAGTTGGGATGAGCAGTTCTTC. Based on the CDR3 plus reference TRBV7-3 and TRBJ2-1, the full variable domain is GAGVSQTPSNKVTEKGKYVELRCDPISGHTALYWYRQSLGQGPEFLIYFQGTGAADDSGLPNDRFFAVRPEGSVSTLKIQRTERGDSAVYLCASSKTSGSWDEQFFGPGTRLTVL.

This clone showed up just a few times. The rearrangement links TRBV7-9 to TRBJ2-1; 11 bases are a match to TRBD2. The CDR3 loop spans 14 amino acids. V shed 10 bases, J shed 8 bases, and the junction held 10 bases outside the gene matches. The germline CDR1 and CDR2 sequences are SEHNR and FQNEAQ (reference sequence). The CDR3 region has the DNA TGTGCCATTGGGGAACTAGCGGGAGCGGATGAGCAGTTCTTC. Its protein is CAIGELAGADEQFF.

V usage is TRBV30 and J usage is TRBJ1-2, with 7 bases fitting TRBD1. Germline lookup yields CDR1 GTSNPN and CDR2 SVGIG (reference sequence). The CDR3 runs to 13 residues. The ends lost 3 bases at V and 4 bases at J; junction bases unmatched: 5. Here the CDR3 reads CAWSKGQSYGYTF. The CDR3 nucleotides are TGTGCCTGGAGCAAGGGACAGAGCTATGGCTACACCTTC.

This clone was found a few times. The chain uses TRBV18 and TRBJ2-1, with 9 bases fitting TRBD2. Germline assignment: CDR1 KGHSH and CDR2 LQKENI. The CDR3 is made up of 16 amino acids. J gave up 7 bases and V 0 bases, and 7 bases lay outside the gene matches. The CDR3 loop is CASSPPGLARANEQFF. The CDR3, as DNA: TGTGCCAGCTCACCACCGGGACTAGCTCGGGCAAATGAGCAGTTCTTC.

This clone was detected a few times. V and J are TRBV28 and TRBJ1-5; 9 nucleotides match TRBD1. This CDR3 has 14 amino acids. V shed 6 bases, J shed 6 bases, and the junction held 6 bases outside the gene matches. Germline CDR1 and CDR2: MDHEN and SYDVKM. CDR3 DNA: TGTGCCAGCAGCTCCACAGGGGGCCGTCAGCCCCAGCATTTT. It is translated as CASSSTGGRQPQHF. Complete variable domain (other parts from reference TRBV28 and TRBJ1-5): DVKVTQSSRYLVKRTGEKVFLECVQDMDHENMFWYRQDPGLGLRLIYFSYDVKMKEKGDIPEGYSVSREKKERFSLILESASTNQTSMYLCASSSTGGRQPQHFGDGTRLSIL.